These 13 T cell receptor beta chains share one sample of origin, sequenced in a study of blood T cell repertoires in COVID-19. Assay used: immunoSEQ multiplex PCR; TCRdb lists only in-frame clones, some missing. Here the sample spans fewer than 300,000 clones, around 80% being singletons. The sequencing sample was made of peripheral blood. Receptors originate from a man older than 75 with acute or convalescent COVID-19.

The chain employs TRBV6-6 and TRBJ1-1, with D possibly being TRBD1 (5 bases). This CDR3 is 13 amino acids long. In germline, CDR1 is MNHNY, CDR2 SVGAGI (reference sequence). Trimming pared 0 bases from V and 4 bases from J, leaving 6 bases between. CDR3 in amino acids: CASSYSGGTEAFF. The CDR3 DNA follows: TGTGCCAGCAGTTACTCGGGGGGCACTGAAGCTTTCTTT.

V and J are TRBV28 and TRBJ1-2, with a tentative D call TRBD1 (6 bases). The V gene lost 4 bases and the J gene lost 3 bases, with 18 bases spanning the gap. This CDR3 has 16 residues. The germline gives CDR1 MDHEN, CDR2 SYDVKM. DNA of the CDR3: TGTGCCAGCAGTTCGTTCACAGGGTCCACGTACTATGGCTACACCTTC. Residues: CASSSFTGSTYYGYTF.

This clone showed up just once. CDR3 bases: TGCAGCGTTGTAAGGTGGGCGGGAGGGCCTTTCGGCAATGAGCAGTTCTTC. Protein product: CSVVRWAGGPFGNEQFF. V is TRBV29-1 and J is TRBJ2-1; 9 nucleotides match TRBD2. The germline gives CDR1 SQVTM, CDR2 ANQGSEA. The CDR3 runs 17 residues. V was clipped by 4 bases and J by 6 bases; unmatched bases: 16.

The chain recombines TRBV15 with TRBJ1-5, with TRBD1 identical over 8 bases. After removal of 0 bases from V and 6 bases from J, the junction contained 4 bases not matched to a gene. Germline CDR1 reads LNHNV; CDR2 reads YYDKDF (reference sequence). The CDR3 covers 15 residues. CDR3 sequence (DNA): TGTGCCACCAGCAGAGAGGCTCAGGGGGCTCAGCCCCAGCATTTT. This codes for CATSREAQGAQPQHF.

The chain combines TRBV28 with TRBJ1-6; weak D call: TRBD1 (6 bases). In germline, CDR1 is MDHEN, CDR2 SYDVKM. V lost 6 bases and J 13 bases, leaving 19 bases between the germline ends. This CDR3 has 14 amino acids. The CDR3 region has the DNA TGTGCCAGCAGCCCTTCAGGGGAAGGGATGCCCCTCCACTTT. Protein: CASSPSGEGMPLHF.

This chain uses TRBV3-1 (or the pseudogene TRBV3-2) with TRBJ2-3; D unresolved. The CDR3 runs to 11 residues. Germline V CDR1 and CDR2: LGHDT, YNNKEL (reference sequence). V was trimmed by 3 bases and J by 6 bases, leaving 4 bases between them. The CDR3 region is CASSQRDTQYF. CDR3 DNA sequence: TGTGCCAGCAGCCAGAGGGATACGCAGTATTTT.

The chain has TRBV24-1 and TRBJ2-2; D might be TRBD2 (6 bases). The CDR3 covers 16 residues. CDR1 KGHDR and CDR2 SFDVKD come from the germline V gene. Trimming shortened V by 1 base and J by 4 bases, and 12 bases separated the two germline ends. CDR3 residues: CATSDLTRRGTGELFF. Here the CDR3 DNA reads TGTGCCACCAGTGATTTAACCAGGAGGGGCACCGGGGAGCTGTTTTTT.

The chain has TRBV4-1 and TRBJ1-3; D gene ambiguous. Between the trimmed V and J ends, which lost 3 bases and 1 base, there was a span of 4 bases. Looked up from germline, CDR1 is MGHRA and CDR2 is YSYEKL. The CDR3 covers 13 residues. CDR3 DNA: TGCGCCAGCAGCCATCTTTCTGGAAACACCATATATTTT. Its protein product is CASSHLSGNTIYF.

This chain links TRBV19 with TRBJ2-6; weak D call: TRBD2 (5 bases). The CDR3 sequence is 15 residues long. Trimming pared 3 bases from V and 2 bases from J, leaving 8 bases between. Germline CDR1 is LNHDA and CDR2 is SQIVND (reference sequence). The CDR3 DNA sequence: TGTGCCAGTAGTATTACGGGGACTGGGGCCAACGTCCTGACTTTC. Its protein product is CASSITGTGANVLTF.

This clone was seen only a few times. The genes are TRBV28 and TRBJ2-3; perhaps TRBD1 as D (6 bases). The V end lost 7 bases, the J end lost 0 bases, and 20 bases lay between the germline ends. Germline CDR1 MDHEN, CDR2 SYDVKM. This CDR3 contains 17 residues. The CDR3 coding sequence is TGTGCCAGCACCTCACAGGGCGCCCCAACTAGCACAGATACGCAGTATTTT. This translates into CASTSQGAPTSTDTQYF.

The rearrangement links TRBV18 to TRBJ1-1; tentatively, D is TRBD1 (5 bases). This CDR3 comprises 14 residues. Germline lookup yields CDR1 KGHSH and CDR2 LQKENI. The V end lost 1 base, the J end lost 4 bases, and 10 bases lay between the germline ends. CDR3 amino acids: CASSPRNRRTEAFF. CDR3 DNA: TGTGCCAGCTCACCACGAAACAGGCGCACTGAAGCTTTCTTT.

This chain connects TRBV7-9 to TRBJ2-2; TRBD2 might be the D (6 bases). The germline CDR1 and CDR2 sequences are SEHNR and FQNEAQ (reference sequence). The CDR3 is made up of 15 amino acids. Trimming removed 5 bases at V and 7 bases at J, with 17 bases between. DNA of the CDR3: TGTGCCAGCAGCCACTCCGGGAGTCGGCTCGGGGAGCTGTTTTTT. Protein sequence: CASSHSGSRLGELFF.

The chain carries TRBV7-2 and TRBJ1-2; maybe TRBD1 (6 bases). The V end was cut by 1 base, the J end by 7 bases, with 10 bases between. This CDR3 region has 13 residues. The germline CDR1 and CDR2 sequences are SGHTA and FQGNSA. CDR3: CASSLGGGVGYTF. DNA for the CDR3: TGTGCCAGCAGCTTAGGAGGGGGGGTTGGCTACACCTTC.